This TCR beta chain was recorded in a study of neurological immune-mediated disorders (dated by TCRdb to about 2019). With respect to the entire study: Peripheral blood TCR-beta repertoires from patients with HTLV-I-associated myelopathy (HAM/TSP), patients with multiple sclerosis, and healthy controls were compared in the study using UMI-based sequencing. Of the approximately 70 subjects in the cohort, about 14 were HAM/TSP patients, around 34 were multiple sclerosis patients, and about 20 were healthy controls. Alongside PBMC samples, the set of 80 to 130 TCR-beta libraries contained longitudinal samples, technical triplicates, and paired CD4+ and CD8+ T-cell subsets that had been sorted. Study-wide conclusions, independent of this receptor: The highest TCR clonal expansion was observed in HAM/TSP patients, whereas the lowest was observed in MS patients, even when compared with healthy controls. No identical CDR3 amino acid sequences were shared among expanded clones across subjects, suggesting private TCR-beta repertoires in all groups.

Trimming costs V 2 bases and J 0 bases, and their ends lie 2 bases apart. The CDR3 numbers 13 residues from cysteine through phenylalanine. The kept DNA is CDR3 alone, 39 bases in frame from the first base. Unsorted PBMC libraries were generated from 2 million PBMCs stored in RNAlater at -80 °C until RNA extraction. Peripheral blood underwent Ficoll-Hypaque density gradient centrifugation to isolate PBMCs, which were then cryopreserved in liquid nitrogen. In this sample, this clonotype turned up many times. Its antigen remains undetermined. No much larger clone is present one base from it, and per-base qualities are unavailable. cDNA was synthesized by template-switch 5'RACE using a primer carrying a 10-nucleotide random unique molecular identifier by which each TCR transcript was tagged. Every sequencing run yielded over 160 million TCR-beta sequences covering 15-18 subjects. The RNeasy kit was used to extract total RNA. The KAPA Real-time Library Amplification kit was used to amplify TCR-beta VDJ regions with primers for the TCR constant region and the 5'RACE anchor. A first PCR added sample indexes and Illumina adaptors, and a second PCR then raised library yield. After purification with Ampure beads, the TCR product of roughly 650 bp was size-selected on a 2% E-gel SizeSelection system. Before pooling, libraries had their quality checked on a Bioanalyzer, their concentration measured with Qubit, and their quantity determined with the Kapa Library Quantification kit. An Illumina HiSeq 2500 sequenced the libraries paired-end 2 x 150 bp. To increase sequence diversity, roughly 23-30% phiX was spiked into each library pool. From the authors' description of their analysis: Quality-filtered reads were processed with the UMI-based MiGEC pipeline, and over 85% of raw TCR sequences were removed by the MiGEC pipeline during error correction. VDJ genes were aligned to IMGT germline references, and each clonotype was defined by a unique CDR3 amino acid sequence together with V-J genes. Clonal expansion, Shannon diversity, and CDR3 relatedness (CalcPairwiseDistances, ClusterSamples) were evaluated with VDJtools, and phylogenetic trees were built with CLCbio workbench. A clone was classed as expanded if it had 8 or more unique UMIs, a cutoff based on coefficient-of-variation modelling across technical triplicates. TCRdb reprocessing: public reads trimmed at Q25 with fastp, clones called with MiXCR, in-frame beta chains kept. For every CDR3 protein sequence, its rows merge into one entry that carries the most common genes and DNA. TCRdb, not the original authors, processed these V and J calls. Present in this sample are 48,000 or so distinct CDR3 sequences, 10% to 13% of which were seen just once. The top ten clonotypes cover 21% of the sample.

Sequencing was done on a sample of PBMCs. The chain is assembled from TRBV12-3 or TRBV12-4 and TRBJ2-4; no confident D gene assignment can be made. This receptor was taken from a woman in her thirties or forties with HTLV-1-associated myelopathy (HAM/TSP). The DNA sequence follows: TGTGCCAGCAGTTTAATAGCCAAAAACATTCAGTACTTC. Its product reads: CASSLIAKNIQYF.